This section outlines one T cell receptor beta chain sequence together with its context. This entry comes from a study of CD8 T cells in Susac syndrome. The CDR3 loop spans 13 amino acids. The V gene's germline CDR1 is SGHDT and CDR2 YYEEEE. With 4 bases removed from V and 7 bases from J, the gap between germline ends came to 12 bases. RNA totalling roughly 0.45 to 1 ug underwent reverse transcription with random hexamers. TCRdb fed the immunoSEQ multiplex PCR reads into MiXCR, producing one record per CDR3 protein. Of approximately 100,000 distinct CDR3 sequences listed, roughly 92% were seen once; the top ten hold around 0.12%.

V is TRBV5-6 and J is TRBJ2-1; tentatively, D is TRBD2 (5 bases). The TCR comes from a human donor in good health. The sequencing sample was made of CD8+ T cells from PBMCs. CDR3 in DNA: TGTGCCAGCAGCCATCGAACTAGTAATGAGCAGTTCTTC. It translates to CASSHRTSNEQFF.